A selection of T cell receptor beta chains follows, all from one sample in a study of blood T cell repertoires in COVID-19. The protocol was immunoSEQ multiplex PCR, while the TCRdb copy is restricted to in-frame clones and leaves out a portion. This sample has about 380,000 clones; roughly 86% occur once, and the top ten carry 1% to 1.5%. Sequencing was carried out using PBMCs or T cells enriched from blood (not recorded which). These receptors originate from a man aged 25 to 45 who had recovered from COVID-19. Each CDR3 is given with its conserved first and last residue. The order of the fields is D gene, J gene, clone size, V gene, CDR3 protein, CDR3 DNA. A D gene is named only where the DNA matches it firmly. A clone size is listed for some rows: how often the clone was seen (once, few, many), or a class if it is expanded.

>TRBD1|TRBJ1-1|once|TRBV11-2
CASSWDSRTEAFF
TGTGCCAGCAGCTGGGACAGCAGAACGGAAGCTTTCTTT
>TRBD1|TRBJ1-5|.|TRBV9
CASGQGGQPQHF
TGTGCCAGCGGACAGGGAGGCCAGCCCCAGCATTTT
>.|TRBJ1-1|.|TRBV4-1
CASSPDSTGTLNTEAFF
TGCGCCAGCAGCCCGGATTCAACCGGGACACTGAACACTGAAGCTTTCTTT
>TRBD2|TRBJ2-1|.|TRBV3-1/TRBV3-2
CASRGLAGVEPYNEQFF
TGTGCCAGCAGGGGACTAGCGGGGGTGGAGCCCTACAATGAGCAGTTCTTC
>.|TRBJ1-4|.|TRBV11-3
CASSRVGRNEKLFF
TGTGCCAGCAGCCGTGTCGGTCGCAATGAAAAACTGTTTTTT
>.|TRBJ1-6|.|TRBV19
CASSVLQGGPLHF
TGTGCCAGTAGTGTCCTACAGGGTGGCCCCCTCCACTTT
>TRBD2|TRBJ2-7|few|TRBV4-3
CASSPGLAHEQYF
TGCGCCAGCAGCCCGGGACTAGCGCACGAGCAGTACTTC
>.|TRBJ2-3|once|TRBV10-3
CAIRRQGLLTDTQYF
TGTGCCATCAGGCGGCAGGGACTCCTCACAGATACGCAGTATTTT
>.|TRBJ1-3|.|TRBV6-6
CASSYGNRAGNTIYF
TGTGCCAGCAGTTACGGTAACAGGGCTGGAAACACCATATATTTT
>.|TRBJ1-2|.|TRBV27
CASSPAPRRAPYGYTF
TGTGCCAGCAGCCCGGCCCCGCGCAGGGCACCCTATGGCTACACCTTC
>TRBD1|TRBJ1-5|.|TRBV30
CAVAGGSNQPQHF
TGTGCCGTCGCAGGGGGAAGCAATCAGCCCCAGCATTTT
>.|TRBJ1-1|.|TRBV4-2
CASSQDREATEAFF
TGTGCCAGCAGCCAAGACAGGGAGGCCACTGAAGCTTTCTTT
>.|TRBJ1-4|.|TRBV28
CASSLGRGPNEKLFF
TGTGCCAGCAGTTTGGGAAGGGGTCCTAATGAAAAACTGTTTTTT
>.|TRBJ2-7|.|TRBV7-2
CASSSDRTYEQYF
TGTGCCAGCAGCTCCGACAGGACCTACGAGCAGTACTTC
>TRBD2|TRBJ2-1|.|TRBV18
CASSPTSGTWNEQFF
TGTGCCAGCTCACCGACTAGCGGGACCTGGAATGAGCAGTTCTTC
>.|TRBJ1-1|.|TRBV6-1
CASSEREIRVESTEAFF
TGTGCCAGCAGTGAACGGGAGATCAGGGTGGAGAGCACTGAAGCTTTCTTT
>.|TRBJ2-2|.|TRBV4-1
CATKWGVGTGELFF
TGCGCCACCAAATGGGGAGTAGGGACCGGGGAGCTGTTTTTT
>TRBD1|TRBJ1-1|.|TRBV7-8
CASSYRGNDAFF
TGTGCCAGCAGTTACAGGGGGAACGATGCTTTCTTT
>TRBD1|TRBJ1-4|.|TRBV5-1
CASSTTGAPTNEKLFF
TGCGCCAGCAGCACCACAGGGGCGCCAACTAATGAAAAACTGTTTTTT
>TRBD1|TRBJ2-7|few|TRBV4-1
CASSQEIRGPVEQYF
TGCGCCAGCAGCCAAGAAATCAGGGGGCCCGTGGAGCAGTACTTC
>TRBD1|TRBJ2-2|.|TRBV18
CASSPRQGDTGELFF
TGTGCCAGCTCACCCCGACAGGGGGACACCGGGGAGCTGTTTTTT
>.|TRBJ1-1|.|TRBV2
CASNSARNTEAFF
TGTGCCAGCAATTCGGCTAGGAACACTGAAGCTTTCTTT
>.|TRBJ1-2|.|TRBV4-1
CASSSRRQDLDYTF
TGCGCCAGCAGCTCGCGGCGACAGGATCTCGACTACACCTTC
>TRBD1|TRBJ1-2|.|TRBV19
CASSPWTGGDYGYTF
TGTGCCAGTAGTCCCTGGACAGGGGGCGACTATGGCTACACCTTC
>.|TRBJ1-1|.|TRBV6-4
CASRADRMGEAFF
TGTGCCAGCAGGGCAGACAGGATGGGTGAAGCTTTCTTT
>TRBD1|TRBJ1-4|.|TRBV19
CASSTLTGARLKLFF
TGTGCCAGTAGTACCCTGACAGGGGCCCGCCTAAAACTGTTTTTT
>TRBD1|TRBJ1-2|.|TRBV2
CASSEGAGGGYGYTF
TGTGCCAGCAGTGAGGGGGCAGGGGGCGGCTATGGCTACACCTTC
>.|TRBJ1-5|.|TRBV5-4
CASSSYNQPQHF
TGTGCCAGCAGCTCCTACAATCAGCCCCAGCATTTT
>TRBD2|TRBJ2-5|.|TRBV27
CASSSSPWLAGGWGEETQYF
TGTGCCAGCAGTTCATCCCCCTGGCTAGCGGGGGGCTGGGGTGAAGAGACCCAGTACTTC
>TRBD1|TRBJ1-2|.|TRBV2
CASSEGAQGSGYTF
TGTGCCAGCAGTGAAGGGGCACAGGGGTCGGGCTACACCTTC
>.|TRBJ2-3|.|TRBV5-4
CASSLGPGHGYEDTQYF
TGTGCCAGCAGCTTGGGGCCGGGACACGGTTACGAAGATACGCAGTATTTT
>.|TRBJ1-5|.|TRBV5-5
CASSWGGGSNQPQHF
TGTGCCAGCAGCTGGGGGGGCGGGAGCAATCAGCCCCAGCATTTT
>.|TRBJ2-3|.|TRBV11-2
CASSHPAGGTDTQYF
TGTGCCAGCAGCCACCCCGCCGGGGGCACAGATACGCAGTATTTT
>.|TRBJ2-3|.|TRBV7-9
CASKGITDTQYF
TGTGCCAGCAAGGGGATCACAGATACGCAGTATTTT
>.|TRBJ2-3|.|TRBV5-1
CASSVGGRGTDTQYF
TGCGCCAGCAGCGTCGGGGGACGGGGCACAGATACGCAGTATTTT
>.|TRBJ1-6|.|TRBV27
CASSLRRQGSSPLHF
TGTGCCAGCAGTTTAAGGCGGCAGGGGAGCTCACCCCTCCACTTT
>TRBD1|TRBJ2-5|.|TRBV27
CASSWDREETQYF
TGTGCCAGCAGTTGGGACAGGGAGGAGACCCAGTACTTC
>.|TRBJ1-6|.|TRBV12-3/TRBV12-4
CASGGSSWSPLHF
TGTGCCAGCGGGGGCAGCAGCTGGTCACCCCTCCACTTT
>.|TRBJ2-5|once|TRBV18
CASSPPSSSTGTQYF
TGTGCCAGCTCACCACCGTCTAGCTCTACCGGGACCCAGTACTTC
>TRBD1|TRBJ2-7|few|TRBV2
CASSPRDRVHEQYF
TGTGCCAGCAGTCCCCGGGACAGGGTCCACGAGCAGTACTTC
>TRBD1|TRBJ1-6|.|TRBV5-1
CASSQNRGSSYNSPLHF
TGCGCCAGCAGTCAAAACAGGGGGAGCTCCTATAATTCACCCCTCCACTTT
>.|TRBJ1-5|.|TRBV4-1
CASSAYSLGGSGNQPQHF
TGCGCCAGCAGCGCATACTCTCTTGGGGGCTCCGGCAATCAGCCCCAGCATTTT
>.|TRBJ1-1|.|TRBV5-1
CASSLTAYTEAFF
TGCGCCAGCAGCTTGACAGCCTACACTGAAGCTTTCTTT
>.|TRBJ1-1|many|TRBV5-1
CASSLGQGGTEAFF
TGCGCCAGCAGCTTGGGCCAAGGCGGAACTGAAGCTTTCTTT
>.|TRBJ1-2|.|TRBV7-2
CASSRDSGFGYTF
TGTGCCAGCAGCCGTGATTCGGGGTTCGGCTACACCTTC
>.|TRBJ1-1|.|TRBV4-2
CASSQEPRGAFF
TGTGCCAGCAGCCAAGAACCACGAGGGGCTTTCTTT